This TCR beta chain was recovered during a study of T cell responses to AZD1222 COVID-19 vaccine. Profiled with immunoSEQ multiplex PCR; TCRdb holds only in-frame clones, not every one. Of about 54,000 clones in the sample, roughly 90% are singletons; the top ten hold around 2%. Points on this clone: Its antigen remains unknown.

Looked up from germline, CDR1 is MNHEY and CDR2 is SMNVEV (reference sequence). The length of the CDR3 is 19 residues. V gave up 5 bases and J gave up 1 base; unmatched junction bases: 16. Study results and caveats: Spike-specific TCR breadth and depth were elevated following two AZD1222 doses. Along spike, vaccine-associated CD4 TCRs were found throughout, with dominance at 160-218 and 743-854. Among the donors, most were white British and more were female, and clonal diversity was possibly underestimated. In all cases, repertoires were sampled only after the peak T cell response.

The rearrangement links TRBV27 to TRBJ2-3; 9 bases match TRBD1. The sequences come from peripheral blood, collected on day 0 of AZD1222 vaccination. The sequence was obtained from an adult in good health. CDR3 DNA: TGTGCCAGCAGTAGCAACCTCAGGCTGGGACAGGGTGGCACAGATACGCAGTATTTT. It codes for CASSSNLRLGQGGTDTQYF.